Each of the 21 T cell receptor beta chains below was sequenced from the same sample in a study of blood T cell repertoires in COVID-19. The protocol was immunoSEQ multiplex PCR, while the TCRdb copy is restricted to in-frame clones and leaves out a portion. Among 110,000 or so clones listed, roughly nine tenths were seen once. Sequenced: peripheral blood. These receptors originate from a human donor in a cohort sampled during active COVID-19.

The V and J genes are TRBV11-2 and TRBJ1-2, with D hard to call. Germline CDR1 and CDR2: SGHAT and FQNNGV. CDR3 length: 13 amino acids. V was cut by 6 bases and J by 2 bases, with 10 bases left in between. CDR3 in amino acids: CASSAGVNYGYTF. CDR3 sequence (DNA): TGTGCCAGCAGTGCCGGAGTAAACTATGGCTACACCTTC. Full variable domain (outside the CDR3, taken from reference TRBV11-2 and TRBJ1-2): EAGVAQSPRYKIIEKRQSVAFWCNPISGHATLYWYQQILGQGPKLLIQFQNNGVVDDSQLPKDRFSAERLKGVDSTLKIQPAKLEDSAVYLCASSAGVNYGYTFGSGTRLTVV.

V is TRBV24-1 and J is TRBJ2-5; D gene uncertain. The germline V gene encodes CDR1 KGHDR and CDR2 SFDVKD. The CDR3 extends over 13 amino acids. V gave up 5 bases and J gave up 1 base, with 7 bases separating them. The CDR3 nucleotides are TGTGCCACCAGTGGGGCAGCCCAAGAGACCCAGTACTTC. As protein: CATSGAAQETQYF.

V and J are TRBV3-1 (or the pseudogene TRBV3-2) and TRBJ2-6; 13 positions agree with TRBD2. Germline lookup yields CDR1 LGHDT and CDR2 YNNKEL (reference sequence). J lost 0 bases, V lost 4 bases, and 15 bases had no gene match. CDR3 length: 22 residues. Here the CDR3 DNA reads TGTGCCAGCAGCCCGGGTCCGGGACTAGCGGGACGAATGCTCTCTGGGGCCAACGTCCTGACTTTC. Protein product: CASSPGPGLAGRMLSGANVLTF.

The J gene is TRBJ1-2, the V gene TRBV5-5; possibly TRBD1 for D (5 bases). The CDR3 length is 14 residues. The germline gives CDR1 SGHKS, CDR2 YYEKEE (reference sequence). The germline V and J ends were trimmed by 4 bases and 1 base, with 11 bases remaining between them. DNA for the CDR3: TGTGCCAGCAGCAACAGGAACAATAACTATGGCTACACCTTC. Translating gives CASSNRNNNYGYTF.

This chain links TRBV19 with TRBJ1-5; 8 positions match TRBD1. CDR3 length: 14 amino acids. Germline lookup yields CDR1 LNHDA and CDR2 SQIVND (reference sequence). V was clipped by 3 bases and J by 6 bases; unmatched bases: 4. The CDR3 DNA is TGTGCCAGTAGTATTCAGGGGGCGGTTCAGCCCCAGCATTTT. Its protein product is CASSIQGAVQPQHF.

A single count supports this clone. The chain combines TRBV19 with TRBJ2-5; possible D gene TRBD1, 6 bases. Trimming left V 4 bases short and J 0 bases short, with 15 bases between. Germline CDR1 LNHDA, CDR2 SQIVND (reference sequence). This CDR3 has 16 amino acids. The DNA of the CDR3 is TGTGCCAGTAGTACCACCGGGACAATCAACCAAGAGACCCAGTACTTC. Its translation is CASSTTGTINQETQYF.

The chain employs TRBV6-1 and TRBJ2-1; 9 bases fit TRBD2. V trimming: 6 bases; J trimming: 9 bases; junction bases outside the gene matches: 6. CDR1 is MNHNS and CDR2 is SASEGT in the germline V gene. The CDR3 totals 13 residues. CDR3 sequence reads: CASRLSGSGEQFF. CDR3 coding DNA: TGTGCCAGCAGGCTTAGCGGGAGTGGTGAGCAGTTCTTC.

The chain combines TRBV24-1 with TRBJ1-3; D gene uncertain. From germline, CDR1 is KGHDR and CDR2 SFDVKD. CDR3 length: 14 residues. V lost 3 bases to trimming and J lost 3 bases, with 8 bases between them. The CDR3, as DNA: TGTGCCACCAGTGATCCTTACAATGGAAACACCATATATTTT. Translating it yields CATSDPYNGNTIYF.

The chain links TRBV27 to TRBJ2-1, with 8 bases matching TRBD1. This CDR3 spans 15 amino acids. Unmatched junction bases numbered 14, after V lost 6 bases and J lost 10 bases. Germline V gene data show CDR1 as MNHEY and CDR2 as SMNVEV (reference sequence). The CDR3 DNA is TGTGCCAGCAGCTCCGTGGGTACAGGGGGGCGAGAGCAGTTCTTC. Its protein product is CASSSVGTGGREQFF.

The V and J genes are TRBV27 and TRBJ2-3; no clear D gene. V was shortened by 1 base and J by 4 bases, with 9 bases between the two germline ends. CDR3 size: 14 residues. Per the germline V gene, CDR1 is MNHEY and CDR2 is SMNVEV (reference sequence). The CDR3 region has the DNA TGTGCCAGCAGTTTATTGTCTAATCCAGATACGCAGTATTTT. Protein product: CASSLLSNPDTQYF.

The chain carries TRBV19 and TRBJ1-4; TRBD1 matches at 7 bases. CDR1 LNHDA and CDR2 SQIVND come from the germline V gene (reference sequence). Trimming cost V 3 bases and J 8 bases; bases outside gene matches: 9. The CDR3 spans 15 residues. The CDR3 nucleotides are TGTGCCAGTAGTATTAACAGGGGAGAGACGGAAAAACTGTTTTTT. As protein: CASSINRGETEKLFF. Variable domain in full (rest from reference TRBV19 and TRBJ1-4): DGGITQSPKYLFRKEGQNVTLSCEQNLNHDAMYWYRQDPGQGLRLIYYSQIVNDFQKGDIAEGYSVSREKKESFPLTVTSAQKNPTAFYLCASSINRGETEKLFFGSGTQLSVL.

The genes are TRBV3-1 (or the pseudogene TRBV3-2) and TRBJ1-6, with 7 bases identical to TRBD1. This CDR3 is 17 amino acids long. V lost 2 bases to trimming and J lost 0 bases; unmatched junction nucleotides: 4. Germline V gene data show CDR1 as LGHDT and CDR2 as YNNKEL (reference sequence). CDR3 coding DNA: TGTGCCAGCAGCCAACCGGGACAGAACTCCTATAATTCACCCCTCCACTTT. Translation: CASSQPGQNSYNSPLHF.

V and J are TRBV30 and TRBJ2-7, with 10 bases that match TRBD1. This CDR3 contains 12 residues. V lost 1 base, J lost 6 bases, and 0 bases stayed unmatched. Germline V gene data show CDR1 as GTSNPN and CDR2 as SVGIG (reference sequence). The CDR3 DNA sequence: TGTGCCTGGAGTGGACAGGGGGCCGAGCAGTACTTC. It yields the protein CAWSGQGAEQYF.

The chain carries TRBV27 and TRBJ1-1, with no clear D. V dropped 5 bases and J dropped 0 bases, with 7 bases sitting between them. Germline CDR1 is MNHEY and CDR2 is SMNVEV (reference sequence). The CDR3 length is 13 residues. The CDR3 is CASSGGMNTEAFF. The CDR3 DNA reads TGTGCCAGCAGTGGAGGAATGAACACTGAAGCTTTCTTT.

As DNA, the CDR3 is TGTGCCATCAGCCCCACAGGGTACTACAATGAGCAGTTCTTC. Residues: CAISPTGYYNEQFF. V usage is TRBV10-3 and J usage is TRBJ2-1, with a tentative D call TRBD1 (6 bases). The CDR3 is 14 residues long. V was shortened by 6 bases and J by 3 bases, with 12 bases between the two germline ends. Germline lookup yields CDR1 ENHRY and CDR2 SYGVKD.

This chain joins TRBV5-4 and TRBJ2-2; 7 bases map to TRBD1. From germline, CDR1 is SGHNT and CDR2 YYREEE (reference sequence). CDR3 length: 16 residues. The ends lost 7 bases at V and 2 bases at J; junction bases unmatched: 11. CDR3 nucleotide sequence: TGTGCCAGCCAAGATCCGGGACAGACAAACACCGGGGAGCTGTTTTTT. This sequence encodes CASQDPGQTNTGELFF.

CDR3 amino acids: CASSGSPLSYNEQFF. CDR3 sequence (DNA): TGTGCCAGTAGCGGGTCTCCCCTTTCGTACAATGAGCAGTTCTTC. The rearrangement uses TRBV19 and TRBJ2-1; D is ambiguous. This CDR3 contains 15 residues. Per germline, CDR1 LNHDA and CDR2 SQIVND (reference sequence). V was pared by 6 bases and J by 4 bases, with 16 bases between.

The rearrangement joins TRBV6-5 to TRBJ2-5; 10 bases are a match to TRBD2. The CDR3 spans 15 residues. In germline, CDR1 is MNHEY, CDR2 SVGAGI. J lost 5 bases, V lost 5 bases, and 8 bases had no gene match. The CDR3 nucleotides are TGTGCCAGCAGTATGCTAGCGGGAGACTGGGAGACCCAGTACTTC. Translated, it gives CASSMLAGDWETQYF.

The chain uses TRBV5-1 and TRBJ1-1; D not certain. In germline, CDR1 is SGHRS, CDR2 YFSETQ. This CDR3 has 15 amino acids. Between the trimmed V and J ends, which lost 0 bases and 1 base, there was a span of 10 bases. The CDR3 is CASSLGPGGNTEAFF. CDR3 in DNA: TGCGCCAGCAGCTTGGGACCAGGTGGGAACACTGAAGCTTTCTTT. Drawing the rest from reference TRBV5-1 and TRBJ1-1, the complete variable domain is KAGVTQTPRYLIKTRGQQVTLSCSPISGHRSVSWYQQTPGQGLQFLFEYFSETQRNKGNFPGRFSGRQFSNSRSEMNVSTLELGDSALYLCASSLGPGGNTEAFFGQGTRLTVV.

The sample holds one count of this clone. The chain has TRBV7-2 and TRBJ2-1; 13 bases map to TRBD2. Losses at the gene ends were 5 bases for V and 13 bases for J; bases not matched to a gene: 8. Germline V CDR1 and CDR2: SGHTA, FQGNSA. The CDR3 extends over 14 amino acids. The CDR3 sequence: CASSAELAGGVQFF. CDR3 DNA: TGTGCCAGCAGCGCAGAACTAGCGGGGGGGGTACAGTTCTTC.

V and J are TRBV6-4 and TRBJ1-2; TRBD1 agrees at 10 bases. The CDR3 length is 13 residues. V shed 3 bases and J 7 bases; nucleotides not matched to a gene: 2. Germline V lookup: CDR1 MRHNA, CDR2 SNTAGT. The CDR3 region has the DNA TGTGCCAGCAGTGAAGACAGGGGGCTTGGCTACACCTTC. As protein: CASSEDRGLGYTF.